Presented here are 5 T cell receptor beta chains from one specimen sequenced in a study of cytomegalovirus exposure and HLA in healthy donors. PCR was performed using 60 Vbeta and 13 Jbeta primers. Method: immunoSEQ multiplex PCR; TCRdb's copy keeps in-frame clones and lacks some. The record lists 74,000 or so clones, of which the ten most abundant hold under 1.5%. What was sequenced was PBMCs. These receptors originate from a woman aged 55-75 years in good health and CMV-seronegative.

This chain connects TRBV4-2 to TRBJ2-5, with D maybe TRBD2 (5 bases). The CDR3 spans 16 residues. Trimming shortened V by 0 bases and J by 4 bases, and 15 bases separated the two germline ends. The germline gives CDR1 LGHNA, CDR2 YNFKEQ. CDR3 DNA sequence: TGTGCCAGCAGCCAAGAAGCGGTCACCTCGGGAGAGACCCAGTACTTC. As protein: CASSQEAVTSGETQYF.

This rearrangement joins TRBV2 to TRBJ2-7, with a tentative D call TRBD2 (6 bases). Germline lookup yields CDR1 SNHLY and CDR2 FYNNEI. CDR3 size: 13 residues. The V end lost 8 bases, the J end lost 7 bases, and 18 bases lay between the germline ends. CDR3 DNA sequence: TGTGCCAGCGACCGTTTGGAGGGCGGGGAGCAGTACTTC. Amino acids: CASDRLEGGEQYF.

The chain has TRBV5-1 and TRBJ2-5; 7 bases match TRBD1. V lost 3 bases and J lost 11; bases outside the gene matches: 16. Germline-derived CDR1 and CDR2 are SGHRS and YFSETQ. The CDR3 loop spans 15 amino acids. The CDR3 sequence is CASSWNPGQFLEQYF. The CDR3 DNA reads as TGCGCCAGCAGCTGGAATCCGGGACAGTTTTTGGAGCAGTACTTC.

The V and J genes are TRBV6-5 and TRBJ2-5, with TRBD2 identical over 14 bases. This CDR3 contains 14 residues. Trimming took 6 bases from V and 4 from J; bases not matched to a gene: 1. Germline loops: CDR1 MNHEY, CDR2 SVGAGI. The CDR3 region has the DNA TGTGCCAGCAGAGGACTAGCGGGAGGAGAGACCCAGTACTTC. Residues: CASRGLAGGETQYF.

This chain joins TRBV11-3 and TRBJ1-1; D unresolved. Trimming pared 4 bases from V and 1 base from J, leaving 7 bases between. The CDR3 loop spans 13 amino acids. Per germline, CDR1 SGHNT and CDR2 YENEEA. CDR3 in amino acids: CASSSDWNTEAFF. The CDR3 coding sequence is TGTGCCAGCAGCTCTGACTGGAACACTGAAGCTTTCTTT.